The 28 T cell receptor beta chains reported below all come from one sample, sequenced in a study of blood T cell repertoires in COVID-19. TCRdb's copy holds only in-frame clones and misses some; the assay was immunoSEQ multiplex PCR. The table shows over 15,000 clones, with more than 75% occurring only once. Sequencing input: peripheral blood. All receptors derive from a human donor with active COVID-19. The donor label of this sample is uncertain.

V and J are TRBV11-2 and TRBJ1-4; unclear D gene. The germline V gene has CDR1 SGHAT and CDR2 FQNNGV. This CDR3 region has 15 residues. V lost 6 bases and J 0 bases, leaving 11 bases between the germline ends. The CDR3 bases are TGTGCCAGCAGGCTTACACTAGCAACTAATGAAAAACTGTTTTTT. Protein sequence: CASRLTLATNEKLFF. Full variable domain (remainder filled in from reference TRBV11-2 and TRBJ1-4): EAGVAQSPRYKIIEKRQSVAFWCNPISGHATLYWYQQILGQGPKLLIQFQNNGVVDDSQLPKDRFSAERLKGVDSTLKIQPAKLEDSAVYLCASRLTLATNEKLFFGSGTQLSVL.

The chain has TRBV13 and TRBJ2-1, with TRBD2 as a possible D gene (6 bases). The V gene's germline CDR1 is PRHDT and CDR2 FYEKMQ (reference sequence). This CDR3 contains 14 residues. V shed 2 bases and J shed 6 bases, with 11 bases lying between them. The CDR3 sequence is CASSLYGGSNEQFF. The CDR3 bases are TGTGCCAGCAGCTTATATGGGGGGAGCAATGAGCAGTTCTTC.

The V call is TRBV19, the J call TRBJ1-5; D is ambiguous. CDR3 length: 15 residues. Germline V CDR1 and CDR2: LNHDA, SQIVND (reference sequence). Trimming removed 1 base at V and 1 base at J, with 8 bases between. This chain's CDR3 is CASSIARRSNQPQHF. CDR3 sequence (DNA): TGTGCCAGTAGTATAGCCCGGCGGAGCAATCAGCCCCAGCATTTT.

The chain carries TRBV4-1 and TRBJ2-5; 8 nucleotides agree with TRBD1. In germline, CDR1 is MGHRA, CDR2 YSYEKL. The CDR3 covers 15 residues. V lost 1 base and J lost 5; bases outside the gene matches: 6. CDR3 sequence reads: CASSQVAGGFETQYF. Here the CDR3 DNA reads TGCGCCAGCAGCCAAGTCGCAGGGGGCTTTGAGACCCAGTACTTC.

This clone is a singleton in its sample. V gene TRBV2 combines with J gene TRBJ2-7, with 9 nucleotides matching TRBD1. The germline CDR1 and CDR2 sequences are SNHLY and FYNNEI. V shed 8 bases, J shed 6 bases, and the junction held 5 bases outside the gene matches. This CDR3 is 12 amino acids long. CDR3 protein: CASGTGNFEQYF. As DNA, the CDR3 is TGTGCCAGCGGGACAGGGAATTTCGAGCAGTACTTC.

This chain connects TRBV23-1 to TRBJ1-6, with D uncertain. TRBV23-1 is an ORF, and what it does is uncertain. Trimming removed 4 bases at V and 6 bases at J, with 13 bases between. The CDR3 is 15 amino acids. CDR3 amino acids: CASSLLRTLNSPLHF. CDR3 sequence (DNA): TGCGCCAGCAGTCTCTTGAGAACCCTTAATTCACCCCTCCACTTT.

The chain joins TRBV6-5 to TRBJ2-1, with D possibly matching TRBD2 (6 bases). In germline, CDR1 is MNHEY, CDR2 SVGAGI. With 6 bases removed from V and 8 bases from J, the gap between germline ends came to 17 bases. This CDR3 has 14 amino acids. In nucleotides, the CDR3 is TGTGCCAGCAGGGGGCGGGGTGGTTTCGATGAGCAGTTCTTC. Its protein product is CASRGRGGFDEQFF.

CDR3 DNA sequence: TGTGCCAGCAGCTTGGCATTACAGGGTCCGCAGTATTTT. Encoded protein: CASSLALQGPQYF. The chain uses TRBV5-4 and TRBJ2-3; TRBD1 is a possible D gene (6 bases). The V and J ends lost 0 bases and 10 bases respectively, with 12 bases between them. The CDR3 totals 13 residues. The germline CDR1 and CDR2 sequences are SGHNT and YYREEE (reference sequence).

This clone has just one count. The chain joins TRBV7-2 to TRBJ2-2; possibly TRBD2 for D (6 bases). Germline-derived CDR1 and CDR2 are SGHTA and FQGNSA. Trimming stripped 2 bases from V and 6 bases from J, with 25 bases between. CDR3 length: 19 amino acids. In DNA form, the CDR3 reads TGTGCCAGCAGCTTATTACCCCCGGGACTTATGTATTCTTCCGGGGAGCTGTTTTTT. Its protein is CASSLLPPGLMYSSGELFF.

The chain recombines TRBV19 with TRBJ1-5; tentatively, D is TRBD1 (5 bases). The CDR3 is 14 residues long. V lost 4 bases and J 3 bases, leaving 10 bases between the germline ends. Looked up from germline, CDR1 is LNHDA and CDR2 is SQIVND (reference sequence). In nucleotides, the CDR3 is TGTGCCAGTAGTACTCGGGGGTACAATCAGCCCCAGCATTTT. It yields the protein CASSTRGYNQPQHF.

The V call is TRBV3-1 (or the pseudogene TRBV3-2), the J call TRBJ1-5, with D tentatively TRBD1 (6 bases). The CDR3 extends over 13 amino acids. V lost 6 bases and J lost 7, with 13 bases in between. The germline V gene encodes CDR1 LGHDT and CDR2 YNNKEL (reference sequence). CDR3: CASSPTGNQPQHF. CDR3 DNA sequence: TGTGCCAGCAGTCCTACAGGGAACCAGCCCCAGCATTTT.

The chain carries TRBV7-9 and TRBJ1-1; no definite D call. CDR3 size: 11 residues. V was cut by 3 bases and J by 10 bases, with 9 bases left in between. Germline assignment: CDR1 SEHNR and CDR2 FQNEAQ (reference sequence). The chain's CDR3 is CASSFRGIAFF. In DNA, the CDR3 is TGTGCCAGCAGCTTCAGAGGAATAGCTTTCTTT.

This chain uses TRBV5-1 with TRBJ2-3, with 7 bases identical to TRBD2. The CDR3 totals 16 residues. Per germline, CDR1 SGHRS and CDR2 YFSETQ. Trimming took 3 bases from V and 2 from J; bases not matched to a gene: 9. The chain's CDR3 is CASSSGLVGVTDTQYF. The CDR3 nucleotides are TGCGCCAGCAGCTCCGGACTAGTGGGGGTCACAGATACGCAGTATTTT.

A note on this clone: Other DNA sequences from this sample encode an identical CDR3 as well. The genes are TRBV9 and TRBJ2-1; 8 positions agree with TRBD2. This CDR3 region has 14 residues. V was clipped by 4 bases and J by 15 bases; unmatched bases: 15. Looked up from germline, CDR1 is SGDLS and CDR2 is YYNGEE. CDR3 DNA sequence: TGTGCCAGCAGCCACACGGGGGGGCCGGGGGTTCTGTTCTTC. Amino acids: CASSHTGGPGVLFF.

The gene calls are TRBV19 and TRBJ1-6, with 7 bases identical to TRBD1. From germline, CDR1 is LNHDA and CDR2 SQIVND (reference sequence). This CDR3 spans 17 amino acids. Losses at the gene ends were 6 bases for V and 7 bases for J; bases not matched to a gene: 15. DNA of the CDR3: TGTGCCAGTAGGAACAGGGGCCCTTTCTTGGGGAATTCACCCCTCCACTTT. This translates into CASRNRGPFLGNSPLHF.

This sequence joins TRBV19 and TRBJ2-2, with 7 bases that match TRBD2. Germline V gene sequence: CDR1 LNHDA, CDR2 SQIVND (reference sequence). The V segment lost 3 bases and the J segment 6 bases; nucleotides outside the gene matches: 7. The CDR3 sequence is 15 residues long. CDR3 amino acids: CASSIAVGGAGELFF. The CDR3 DNA follows: TGTGCCAGTAGTATTGCCGTGGGGGGGGCCGGGGAGCTGTTTTTT.

The V gene is TRBV21-1, the J gene TRBJ2-5; no DNA check was done on the table's D call, TRBD1. TRBV21-1 is a pseudogene. The CDR3 is 16 amino acids. In DNA form, the CDR3 reads TGTGCCAGCAGCAAACCCCCTCTGGGACATCGAGAGACCCAGTACTTC. It encodes CASSKPPLGHRETQYF.

The genes are TRBV20-1 and TRBJ1-6; D is undetermined. V was pared by 3 bases and J by 0 bases, with 9 bases between. Per germline, CDR1 DFQATT and CDR2 SNEGSKA (reference sequence). CDR3 length: 15 amino acids. CDR3 DNA sequence: TGCAGTGCTAGTCCTCGGGGCTCCTATAATTCACCCCTCCACTTT. This gives the protein CSASPRGSYNSPLHF.

In its sample, this clone was seen a few times. The rearrangement links TRBV12-5 to TRBJ1-2; no definite D call. The V gene's germline CDR1 is LGHNT and CDR2 FRNRAP. The CDR3 totals 11 residues. V was trimmed by 4 bases and J by 8 bases, leaving 8 bases between them. The CDR3 sequence is CASGSWPGYTF. In nucleotides, the CDR3 is TGTGCTAGTGGTTCCTGGCCGGGCTACACCTTC. The entire variable domain, with the rest obtained from reference TRBV12-5 and TRBJ1-2, is as follows: DARVTQTPRHKVTEMGQEVTMRCQPILGHNTVFWYRQTMMQGLELLAYFRNRAPLDDSGMPKDRFSAEMPDATLATLKIQPSEPRDSAVYFCASGSWPGYTFGSGTRLTVV.

This chain connects TRBV24-1 to TRBJ2-3; maybe TRBD2 (6 bases). V was clipped by 6 bases and J by 3 bases, with 30 bases between them. The CDR3 loop spans 20 amino acids. Germline assignment: CDR1 KGHDR and CDR2 SFDVKD. The CDR3 coding sequence is TGTGCCACCAGTAGATCTAGAGCGGCTAGAGGAGGGCAGCGGACAGATACGCAGTATTTT. It is translated as CATSRSRAARGGQRTDTQYF.

This clone was observed a single time. This chain links TRBV6-5 with TRBJ1-2; TRBD1 matches 7 bases. Germline CDR1 MNHEY, CDR2 SVGAGI. The CDR3 consists of 14 residues. V trimming: 3 bases; J trimming: 9 bases; junction bases outside the gene matches: 10. Written as DNA, the CDR3 is TGTGCCAGCAGTTATACAGGGGACCTGGGGAGCTACACCTTC. The encoded protein is CASSYTGDLGSYTF.

The genes are TRBV10-3 and TRBJ2-5; 13 positions match TRBD2. Germline-derived CDR1 and CDR2 are ENHRY and SYGVKD. The CDR3 totals 16 residues. The J segment lost 6 bases and the V segment lost 6 bases, leaving 10 bases of the junction unmatched. This CDR3 is CAISSQTSGGAQTQYF. The CDR3 nucleotides are TGTGCCATCAGCTCCCAAACTAGCGGGGGGGCTCAGACCCAGTACTTC.

The chain combines TRBV18 with TRBJ2-7, with a possible D match to TRBD1 (6 bases). This CDR3 spans 14 amino acids. Germline V gives CDR1 KGHSH, CDR2 LQKENI. V was trimmed by 4 bases and J by 3 bases, leaving 13 bases between them. CDR3 loop: CASSHKTGYYEQYF. CDR3 DNA sequence: TGTGCCAGCTCACACAAGACAGGATACTACGAGCAGTACTTC.

The chain couples TRBV25-1 to TRBJ2-7, with TRBD2 matching 7 bases. Germline V gene data show CDR1 as MGHDK and CDR2 as SYGVNS. This CDR3 is 18 amino acids long. V was clipped by 6 bases and J by 2 bases; unmatched bases: 19. CDR3 sequence reads: CASSPYETGGTPPYEQYF. The DNA of the CDR3 is TGTGCCAGCAGCCCATATGAGACGGGGGGTACCCCTCCCTACGAGCAGTACTTC.

V and J are TRBV6-2 or TRBV6-3 and TRBJ2-6, with 7 positions matching TRBD1. In germline, CDR1 is MNHEY, CDR2 SVGEGT. CDR3 length equals 16 residues. The junction had 5 bases not matched to a gene; V was cut back by 5 bases and J by 1 base. The CDR3 bases are TGTGCCAGCAGTCAACAGACAGGGTCTGGGGCCAACGTCCTGACTTTC. Translating gives CASSQQTGSGANVLTF.

In nucleotides, the CDR3 is TGTGCCAGCAGCCAAACTAGCGGGGGGACATACGAGCAGTACTTC. Protein product: CASSQTSGGTYEQYF. The V call is TRBV9, the J call TRBJ2-7; 12 positions match TRBD2. The CDR3 covers 15 residues. The germline CDR1 and CDR2 sequences are SGDLS and YYNGEE. V was pared by 4 bases and J by 4 bases, with 6 bases of the junction left unmatched.

V usage is TRBV3-1 (or the pseudogene TRBV3-2) and J usage is TRBJ2-3, with D perhaps TRBD2 (5 bases). The ends were cut back, 1 base at V and 4 bases at J, with 21 bases in the middle. The CDR3 spans 18 residues. Germline CDR1 is LGHDT and CDR2 is YNNKEL (reference sequence). CDR3 region: CASSQGRRTGPLADTQYF. In nucleotides, the CDR3 is TGTGCCAGCAGCCAAGGTAGGAGGACGGGTCCCTTGGCAGATACGCAGTATTTT.

The rearrangement uses TRBV4-2 and TRBJ2-3; possible D gene TRBD1, 5 bases. This CDR3 comprises 13 residues. From germline, CDR1 is LGHNA and CDR2 YNFKEQ. Trimming cost V 7 bases and J 6 bases, with 14 bases left between them. The CDR3 loop is CASNLLGQDTQYF. The CDR3 DNA reads as TGTGCCAGCAACCTACTGGGGCAGGATACGCAGTATTTT.